This is a list of T cell receptor beta chains from one sample in a study of CD8 T cells in Susac syndrome. TCRdb re-analysed the immunoSEQ multiplex PCR reads in MiXCR, keeping a single row per CDR3 protein. Of some 450,000 distinct CDR3 sequences detected, 75% to 90% appear once; the ten largest clones hold about 0.1%. The sample taken for sequencing was CD8+ T cells from PBMCs. These receptors were taken from a human donor with multiple sclerosis. Both conserved end residues are part of each CDR3. The D gene is left open where the match is weak. Not all rows give a size; the values are once, few, many and, for expanded clones, a class.

clone size,CDR3 length,V gene,J gene,D gene,CDR3 DNA,CDR3 protein
few,15,TRBV6-5,TRBJ1-2,TRBD1,TGTGCCAGCAGTTACTCGGACAGGTCTCTCTATGGCTACACCTTC,CASSYSDRSLYGYTF
.,16,TRBV10-3,TRBJ1-1,TRBD1,TGTGCCATCAGCCCCGCCGGGACAGTAACGCGGGGGGAAGCTTTCTTT,CAISPAGTVTRGEAFF
.,13,TRBV27,TRBJ2-3,TRBD1,TGTGCCAGCAGCCAAGGGGGCGCAGTGGAACAGTATTTT,CASSQGGAVEQYF
.,18,TRBV28,TRBJ2-4,.,TGTGCCAGCAGTTCAATAAAGGAGGCAGTTCTAGCCAAAAACATTCAGTACTTC,CASSSIKEAVLAKNIQYF
.,14,TRBV29-1,TRBJ2-1,.,TGCAGCGTTGACCCTAGCGTAGGCTACAATGAGCAGTTCTTC,CSVDPSVGYNEQFF
many,14,TRBV10-3,TRBJ1-5,.,TGTGCCATCGGTACAGGCGATAGCAATCAGCCCCAGCATTTT,CAIGTGDSNQPQHF
.,16,TRBV27,TRBJ2-7,TRBD2,TGTGCCAGCAGATCCCCAGGTGGCGGGGGGGCCTACGAGCAGTACTTC,CASRSPGGGGAYEQYF
.,17,TRBV15,TRBJ2-1,.,TGTGCCACCAGCAGTGCCCTAACTAGTCCGGCCTACAATGAGCAGTTCTTC,CATSSALTSPAYNEQFF
.,13,TRBV30,TRBJ2-1,TRBD1,TGTGCCTGGAGCGGGACAGAATACAATGAGCAGTTCTTC,CAWSGTEYNEQFF
.,15,TRBV12-3/TRBV12-4,TRBJ1-2,TRBD1,TGTGCCAGCAGTTGGGGGACAGGGGACCCCTATGGCTACACCTTC,CASSWGTGDPYGYTF
.,14,TRBV9,TRBJ2-7,TRBD1,TGTGCCAGCAGCGACCAGGGGGCGGAGGACGAGCAGTACTTC,CASSDQGAEDEQYF
.,13,TRBV30,TRBJ2-7,.,TGTGCCTTGGAGACTCTCGAAACGTACGAGCAGTACTTC,CALETLETYEQYF
.,15,TRBV19,TRBJ2-3,.,TGTGCCAGTCGGTTGAGCGGGTATTACACAGATACGCAGTATTTT,CASRLSGYYTDTQYF
.,18,TRBV3-1,TRBJ1-2,.,TGTGCCAGCAGCCAGAGCTTGCTGGGGGGCGGACCTAACTATGGCTACACCTTC,CASSQSLLGGGPNYGYTF
once,14,TRBV12-3/TRBV12-4,TRBJ2-7,.,TGTGCCAGCAGAGACTGGCGGGATCCCTACGAGCAGTACTTC,CASRDWRDPYEQYF
.,15,TRBV20-1,TRBJ2-1,.,TGCAGTGCTAGAGAGGTTGGGTTGGGAGTTAATGAGCAGTTCTTC,CSAREVGLGVNEQFF
.,15,TRBV5-1,TRBJ2-5,TRBD2,TGCGCCAGCAGCTGGGGCGGCGGGGGAGAGGAGACCCAGTACTTC,CASSWGGGGEETQYF
.,12,TRBV29-1,TRBJ2-7,.,TGCAGCGTTGAAGGTAGCTCCTACGAGCAGTACTTC,CSVEGSSYEQYF
.,14,TRBV6-2/TRBV6-3,TRBJ2-1,.,TGTGCCAGCAGGTTGCCGGGGGCCAACAATGAGCAGTTCTTC,CASRLPGANNEQFF
.,14,TRBV7-2,TRBJ1-5,TRBD1,TGTGCCAGCAGCTTCAGGGACAGGGACCAGCCCCAGCATTTT,CASSFRDRDQPQHF
.,14,TRBV20-1,TRBJ2-7,TRBD1,TGCAGTGCTAGCCGGGACAGGTCCTCCTACGAGCAGTACTTC,CSASRDRSSYEQYF
.,12,TRBV29-1,TRBJ2-2,.,TGCAGCGTCAAAGGGGTGATCGGGGAGCTGTTTTTT,CSVKGVIGELFF
.,12,TRBV20-1,TRBJ2-1,.,TGCAGTGCTAGGGGCGGCTACAATGAGCAGTTCTTC,CSARGGYNEQFF
.,15,TRBV7-2,TRBJ2-7,TRBD2,TGTGCCAGCAGCTTAGGACTAGCGGGGGACTACGAGCAGTACTTC,CASSLGLAGDYEQYF
.,15,TRBV29-1,TRBJ2-7,.,TGCAGCGTTGAAGCTCTCGGGGCTAGCTCCTACGAGCAGTACTTC,CSVEALGASSYEQYF
.,15,TRBV7-9,TRBJ2-1,TRBD2,TGTGCCAGCAGCACCAGCGGGAGCTTCAACCATGAGCAGTTCTTC,CASSTSGSFNHEQFF
.,10,TRBV9,TRBJ1-5,.,TGTGCTGCAGTAGGCCAGCCCCAGCATTTT,CAAVGQPQHF
.,14,TRBV7-4,TRBJ1-1,.,TGTGCCAGCAGATCACCGGGACACGTCACTGAAGCTTTCTTT,CASRSPGHVTEAFF
.,12,TRBV29-1,TRBJ1-1,.,TGCAGCGTGGGGAAAGGTGGAACTGAAGCTTTCTTT,CSVGKGGTEAFF